This TCR beta chain was sequenced during a study of patients and donors after allogeneic stem cell transplantation. TCRdb processed the RT-PCR reads anew with MiXCR; each CDR3 protein has one entry. The sample has 900,000 to 1,000,000 distinct CDR3 sequences; over 15% are singletons. CDR3 length: 14 amino acids. In germline, CDR1 is DFQATT, CDR2 SNEGSKA (reference sequence). Trimming left V 2 bases short and J 3 bases short, with 11 bases between. This clonotype was detected a few times. The V gene is TRBV20-1, the J gene TRBJ1-3; D is possibly TRBD1 (6 bases). Sequences were obtained from blood, either unsorted or a sorted T cell fraction (not recorded which). This clonotype was obtained from a human donor who was either an allogeneic HSCT recipient or a stem cell or donor lymphocyte infusion donor (not recorded which). It is not recorded whose cells these are; they may come from a transplant donor. For the CDR3, the DNA is TGCAGTGCTAGAACCGGGGGCATTGGAAACACCATATATTTT. Its protein product is CSARTGGIGNTIYF.